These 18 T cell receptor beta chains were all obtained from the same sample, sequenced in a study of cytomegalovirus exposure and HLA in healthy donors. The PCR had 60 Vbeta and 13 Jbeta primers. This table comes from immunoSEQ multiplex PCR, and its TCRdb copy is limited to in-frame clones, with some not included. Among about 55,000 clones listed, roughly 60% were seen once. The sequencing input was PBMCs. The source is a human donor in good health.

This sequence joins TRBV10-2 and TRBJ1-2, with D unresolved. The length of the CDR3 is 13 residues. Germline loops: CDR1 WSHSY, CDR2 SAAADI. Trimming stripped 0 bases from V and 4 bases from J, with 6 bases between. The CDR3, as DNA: TGCGCCAGCAGTGAGTCAAGCGGCTATGGCTACACCTTC. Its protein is CASSESSGYGYTF.

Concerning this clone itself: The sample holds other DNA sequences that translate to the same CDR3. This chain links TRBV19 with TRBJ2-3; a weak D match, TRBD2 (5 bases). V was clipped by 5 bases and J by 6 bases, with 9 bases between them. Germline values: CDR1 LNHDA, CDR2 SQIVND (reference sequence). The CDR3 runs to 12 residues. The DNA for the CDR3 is TGTGCCAGTAGTCCTAGAGGGGATACGCAGTATTTT. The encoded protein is CASSPRGDTQYF.

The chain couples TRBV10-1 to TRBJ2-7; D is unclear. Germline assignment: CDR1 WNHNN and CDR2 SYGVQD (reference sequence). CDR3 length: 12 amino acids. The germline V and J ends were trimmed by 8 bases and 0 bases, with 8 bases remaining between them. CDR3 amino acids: CASALSSYEQYF. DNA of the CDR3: TGCGCCAGCGCCTTGAGCTCCTACGAGCAGTACTTC.

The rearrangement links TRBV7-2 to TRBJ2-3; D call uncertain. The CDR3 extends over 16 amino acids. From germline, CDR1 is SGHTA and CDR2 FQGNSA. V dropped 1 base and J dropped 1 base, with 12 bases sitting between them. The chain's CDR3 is CASSLGVSSGTDTQYF. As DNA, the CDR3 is TGTGCCAGCAGCTTAGGCGTAAGTTCCGGCACAGATACGCAGTATTTT.

The CDR3 here is CASSQERVVYEQYF. The CDR3 DNA sequence: TGTGCCAGCAGCCAAGAGAGGGTGGTCTACGAGCAGTACTTC. This chain links TRBV4-2 with TRBJ2-7; D perhaps matches TRBD2 (5 bases). This CDR3 is built from 14 residues. Germline loops: CDR1 LGHNA, CDR2 YNFKEQ. Trimming shortened V by 0 bases and J by 3 bases, and 9 bases separated the two germline ends.

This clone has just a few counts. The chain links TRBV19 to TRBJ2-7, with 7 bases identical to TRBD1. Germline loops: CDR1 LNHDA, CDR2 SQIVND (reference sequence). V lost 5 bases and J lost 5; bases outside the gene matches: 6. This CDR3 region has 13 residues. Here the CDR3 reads CASSLRQGDEQYF. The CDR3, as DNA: TGTGCCAGTAGTCTCAGACAGGGTGACGAGCAGTACTTC.

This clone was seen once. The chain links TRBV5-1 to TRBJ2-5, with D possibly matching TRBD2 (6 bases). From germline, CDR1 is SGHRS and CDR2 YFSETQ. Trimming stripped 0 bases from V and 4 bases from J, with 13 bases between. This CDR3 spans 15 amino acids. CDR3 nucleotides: TGCGCCAGCAGCTTGGTAGCGGAGGTGGGAGAGACCCAGTACTTC. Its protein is CASSLVAEVGETQYF.

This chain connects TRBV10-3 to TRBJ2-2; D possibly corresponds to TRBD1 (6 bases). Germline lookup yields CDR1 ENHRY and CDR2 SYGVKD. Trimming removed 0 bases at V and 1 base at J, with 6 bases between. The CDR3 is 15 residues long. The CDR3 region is CAISESDRNTGELFF. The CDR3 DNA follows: TGTGCCATCAGTGAGTCGGACAGGAACACCGGGGAGCTGTTTTTT.

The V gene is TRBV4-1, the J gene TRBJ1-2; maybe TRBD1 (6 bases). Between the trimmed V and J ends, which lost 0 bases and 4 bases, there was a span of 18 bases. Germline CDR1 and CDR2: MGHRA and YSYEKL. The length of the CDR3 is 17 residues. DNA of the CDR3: TGCGCCAGCAGCCAAGATCCGGGGAGGGGGTTGGGCTATGGCTACACCTTC. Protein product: CASSQDPGRGLGYGYTF.

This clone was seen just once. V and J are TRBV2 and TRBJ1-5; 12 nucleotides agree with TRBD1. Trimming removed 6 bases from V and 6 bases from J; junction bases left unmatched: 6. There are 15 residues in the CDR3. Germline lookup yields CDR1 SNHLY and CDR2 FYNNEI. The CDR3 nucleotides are TGTGCCAGCAGGGGGACAGGGGGCGAGGCTCAGCCCCAGCATTTT. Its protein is CASRGTGGEAQPQHF.

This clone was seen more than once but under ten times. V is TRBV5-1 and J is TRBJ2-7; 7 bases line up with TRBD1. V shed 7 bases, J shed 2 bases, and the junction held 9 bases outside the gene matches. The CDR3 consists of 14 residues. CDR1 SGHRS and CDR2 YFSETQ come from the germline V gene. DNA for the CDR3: TGCGCCAGCGCCGCGGGCAGGGGGACCTACGAGCAGTACTTC. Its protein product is CASAAGRGTYEQYF.

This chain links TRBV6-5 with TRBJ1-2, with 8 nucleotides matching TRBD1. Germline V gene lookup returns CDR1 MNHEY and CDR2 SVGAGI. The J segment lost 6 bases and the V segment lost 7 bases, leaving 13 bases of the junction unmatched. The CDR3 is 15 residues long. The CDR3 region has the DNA TGTGCCAGCAACGGACAGGGAGCTGATCAAAATGGCTACACCTTC. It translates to CASNGQGADQNGYTF.

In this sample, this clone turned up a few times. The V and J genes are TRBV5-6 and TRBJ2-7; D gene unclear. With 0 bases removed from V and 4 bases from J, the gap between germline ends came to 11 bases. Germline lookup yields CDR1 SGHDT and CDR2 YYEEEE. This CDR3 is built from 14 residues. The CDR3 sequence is CASSLAQASYEQYF. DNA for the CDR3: TGTGCCAGCAGCTTGGCGCAGGCTTCATACGAGCAGTACTTC.

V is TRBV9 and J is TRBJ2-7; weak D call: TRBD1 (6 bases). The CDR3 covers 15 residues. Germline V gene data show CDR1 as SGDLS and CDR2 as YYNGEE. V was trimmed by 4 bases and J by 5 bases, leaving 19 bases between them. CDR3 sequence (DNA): TGTGCCAGCAGCCTTGAATGGGGGCAATCCCACGAGCAGTACTTC. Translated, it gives CASSLEWGQSHEQYF.

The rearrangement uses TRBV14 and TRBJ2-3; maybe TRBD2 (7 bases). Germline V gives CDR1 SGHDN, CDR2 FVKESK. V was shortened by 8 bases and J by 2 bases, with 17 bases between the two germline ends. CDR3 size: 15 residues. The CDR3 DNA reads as TGTGCCAGCGCGCCGCTGGGGGGGGCCACAGATACGCAGTATTTT. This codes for CASAPLGGATDTQYF.

The CDR3 loop reads CASSYWGTSTDTQYF. The CDR3 nucleotides read TGTGCCAGCAGCTACTGGGGGACTAGCACAGATACGCAGTATTTT. The chain recombines TRBV7-3 with TRBJ2-3, with D possibly TRBD2 on 6 matching bases. The germline gives CDR1 SGHTA, CDR2 FQGTGA. V was shortened by 4 bases and J by 0 bases, with 11 bases between the two germline ends. The CDR3 consists of 15 residues. Supplemented by reference TRBV7-3 and TRBJ2-3, the full variable domain reads GAGVSQTPSNKVTEKGKYVELRCDPISGHTALYWYRQSLGQGPEFLIYFQGTGAADDSGLPNDRFFAVRPEGSVSTLKIQRTERGDSAVYLCASSYWGTSTDTQYFGPGTRLTVL.

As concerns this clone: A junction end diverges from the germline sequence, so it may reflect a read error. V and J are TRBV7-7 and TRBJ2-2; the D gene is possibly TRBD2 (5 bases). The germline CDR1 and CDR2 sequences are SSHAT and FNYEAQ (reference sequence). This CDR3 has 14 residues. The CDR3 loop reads CASSLNEGTGELFF. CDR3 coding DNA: TGTGCTAGCAGCTTAAACGAGGGAACCGGGGAGCTGTTTTTT.

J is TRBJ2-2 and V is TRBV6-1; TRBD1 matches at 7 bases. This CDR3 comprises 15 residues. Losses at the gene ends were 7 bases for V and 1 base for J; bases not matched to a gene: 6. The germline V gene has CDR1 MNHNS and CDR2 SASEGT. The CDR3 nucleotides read TGTGCCAGCATCGTTGACAGGGTGAACACCGGGGAGCTGTTTTTT. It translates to CASIVDRVNTGELFF.